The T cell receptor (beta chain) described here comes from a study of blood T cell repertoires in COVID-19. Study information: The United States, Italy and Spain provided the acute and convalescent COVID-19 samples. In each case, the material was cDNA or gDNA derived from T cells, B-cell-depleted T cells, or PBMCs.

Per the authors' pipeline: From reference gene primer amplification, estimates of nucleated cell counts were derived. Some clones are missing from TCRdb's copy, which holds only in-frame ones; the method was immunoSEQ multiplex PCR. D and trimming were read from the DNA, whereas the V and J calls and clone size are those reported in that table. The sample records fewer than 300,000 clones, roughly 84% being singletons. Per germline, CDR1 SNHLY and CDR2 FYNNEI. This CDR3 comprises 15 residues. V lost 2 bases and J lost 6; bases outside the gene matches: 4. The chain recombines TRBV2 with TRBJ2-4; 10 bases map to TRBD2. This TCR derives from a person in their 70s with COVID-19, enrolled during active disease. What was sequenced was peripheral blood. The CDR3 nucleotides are TGTGCCAGCAGTGAAATGAGCGGGGGGGCAAACATTCAGTACTTC. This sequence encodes CASSEMSGGANIQYF.